In this sample, the clone carrying this TCR beta chain turned up once. Its cognate antigen is unknown. V dropped 5 bases and J dropped 6 bases, with 11 bases sitting between them. Germline loops: CDR1 SNHLY, CDR2 FYNNEI. The CDR3 covers 12 residues. This sample was included in a study of shared clonotypes between healthy human individuals. Assay used: immunoSEQ multiplex PCR; TCRdb lists only in-frame clones, some missing. The data show 650,000 to 800,000 clones, roughly 72% seen once. Notes on the study in general: Shared clonotypes: approximately 5.3% naive CD4, roughly 4% naive CD8, under 2.5% memory CD4, approximately 0.4% memory CD8.

This chain connects TRBV2 to TRBJ2-7; tentative D call: TRBD1 (6 bases). The sample taken for sequencing was memory CD4+ T cells sorted from blood. Noted subset: CD45RA-negative fraction. The source is a woman aged 30 to 39 in good health. The CDR3 here is CASSLTGREQYF. The CDR3 nucleotides are TGTGCCAGCAGTCTAACAGGGCGCGAGCAGTACTTC.